Listed here is a single T cell receptor (beta chain). Its antigen is unidentified. Enrolled patients, whose metastatic non-small-cell lung cancer was chemo-refractory, received focal radiation plus CTLA-4 blockade with ipilimumab. Profiling relied on immunoSEQ multiplex PCR, and the TCRdb table lists in-frame clones only, not all of them. The data hold roughly 59,000 clones, with about 72% observed a single time. Germline loops: CDR1 KGHSH, CDR2 LQKENI. The CDR3 runs 13 residues. V was clipped by 6 bases and J by 4 bases; unmatched bases: 5. This sample stems from a study of radiotherapy plus CTLA-4 blockade in lung cancer. Study in general: Overall, around 18% of patients showed an objective response, while over 30% attained disease control.

Study-level points and caveats: Reports state that early shifts in blood T cell clones, with interferon-beta, best predicted response. Following radiotherapy plus ipilimumab, tumor-derived TCR clones expanded in the blood.

Sequencing was performed on peripheral blood, taken from a patient treated with radiotherapy plus ipilimumab. The TCR sequence derives from a human donor with non-small cell lung cancer whose response to radiotherapy plus ipilimumab could not be evaluated. V is TRBV18 and J is TRBJ1-1, with 7 bases identical to TRBD1. The CDR3 reads CASSNRGGTEAFF. Here the CDR3 DNA reads TGTGCCAGCTCTAACAGGGGAGGCACTGAAGCTTTCTTT.